These T cell receptor beta chains were read from a single sample in a study of blood T cells in healthy people across ages. TCRdb used MiXCR to reprocess the 5' RACE reads, holding one entry per CDR3 protein. The repertoire holds some 1.5 million distinct CDR3 sequences, with approximately 28% as singletons. The sample taken for sequencing was blood. The source of these receptors is a woman aged 25 to 39 in good health. CDR3s include the opening cysteine and the closing phenylalanine or tryptophan. A D gene is named only where the DNA matches it firmly.

V	D	J	CDR3
TRBV12-3/TRBV12-4	NA	TRBJ1-1	CASSTEGLMNTEAFF
TRBV10-3	NA	TRBJ1-1	CAISVAPGAEAFF
TRBV12-3/TRBV12-4	NA	TRBJ1-2	CASSYSGRLTYGYTF
TRBV20-1	NA	TRBJ1-2	CSASLAGGDGYTF
TRBV15	NA	TRBJ2-7	CATSRDPKGSYEQYF
TRBV7-2	NA	TRBJ1-1	CASSLVSQTEAFF
TRBV7-2	NA	TRBJ2-1	CASSLRRGSGEQFF
TRBV20-1	NA	TRBJ2-5	CSARDPYPTETQYF
TRBV5-4	NA	TRBJ2-1	CASSFRSGPMGEQFF
TRBV27	TRBD1	TRBJ1-2	CASSSNIDRDYGYTF
TRBV20-1	NA	TRBJ2-7	CSARVVQFGEQYF
TRBV7-6	NA	TRBJ2-5	CASSWGGASAPETQYF
TRBV7-9	NA	TRBJ2-2	CASSTGRTGELFF
TRBV20-1	TRBD1	TRBJ1-4	CSAKGQGARDNEKLFF
TRBV19	NA	TRBJ1-5	CASTPATATYYSNQPQHF